The 23 T cell receptor beta chains in this list originate from one sample, sequenced in a study of Graves' ophthalmopathy and Graves' hyperthyroidism. As the template, RNA transcripts were used to amplify TCR beta CDR3 regions. RT-PCR in the first round used HTBI primers; a second-round multiplex PCR followed. TCRdb re-derived calls from the multiplex PCR reads in MiXCR, one entry per CDR3 protein. Counted here are around 340,000 distinct CDR3 sequences, 15% to 20% occurring once; the ten biggest clones make up 12%. Material for sequencing was peripheral blood. The receptor source for this set is an adult man with Graves' ophthalmopathy.

This clonotype has at least ten counts. V is TRBV6-1 and J is TRBJ1-2; D is undetermined. Germline loops: CDR1 MNHNS, CDR2 SASEGT. The CDR3 length is 15 residues. V dropped 0 bases and J dropped 2 bases, with 10 bases sitting between them. This chain's CDR3 is CASSEAGPLNYGYTF. In DNA, the CDR3 is TGTGCCAGCAGTGAAGCCGGCCCTCTAAACTATGGCTACACCTTC.

This clonotype appeared many times. CDR3 sequence: CASSSEGLPQETQYF. The CDR3 region has the DNA TGTGCCAGCTCCTCGGAGGGACTACCCCAAGAGACCCAGTACTTC. The chain combines TRBV7-2 with TRBJ2-5, with TRBD2 matching 7 bases. The CDR3 covers 15 residues. The ends lost 8 bases at V and 1 base at J; junction bases unmatched: 10. CDR1 SGHTA and CDR2 FQGNSA come from the germline V gene.

This clonotype showed up many times. The CDR3 here is CSASIGVGSEQYF. The CDR3 DNA sequence: TGCAGTGCTAGTATTGGGGTGGGGAGCGAGCAGTACTTC. This sequence joins TRBV20-1 and TRBJ2-7; perhaps TRBD2 as D (5 bases). This CDR3 has 13 amino acids. V was shortened by 3 bases and J by 6 bases, with 15 bases between the two germline ends. The germline CDR1 and CDR2 sequences are DFQATT and SNEGSKA (reference sequence).

This clonotype was seen repeatedly, ten times or more. This chain connects TRBV5-1 to TRBJ1-1, with D unclear. V was cut by 1 base and J by 2 bases, with 9 bases left in between. The CDR3 length is 14 residues. Germline CDR1 SGHRS, CDR2 YFSETQ. The CDR3 loop is CASSLLDVNTEAFF. In DNA, the CDR3 is TGCGCCAGCAGCTTGTTGGACGTCAACACTGAAGCTTTCTTT.

This clonotype showed up many times. The chain combines TRBV7-2 with TRBJ1-3; the D gene is possibly TRBD1 (5 bases). CDR1 is SGHTA, CDR2 FQGNSA, per germline. Deletions cut 5 bases from V and 7 bases from J, with 9 bases between. This CDR3 contains 12 residues. CDR3 bases: TGTGCCAGCAGCCTGGGGGTCAACACCATATATTTT. Translated: CASSLGVNTIYF.

This clonotype showed up many times. V and J are TRBV10-3 and TRBJ2-2; no firm D call. Deletions cut 6 bases from V and 4 bases from J, with 6 bases between. The CDR3 runs 12 residues. The germline gives CDR1 ENHRY, CDR2 SYGVKD. For the CDR3, the DNA is TGTGCCATCAGCGCCCGCACCGGGGAGCTGTTTTTT. Translation: CAISARTGELFF.

This clonotype has at least ten counts. The chain carries TRBV20-1 and TRBJ2-7; D might be TRBD2 (7 bases). V lost 5 bases, J lost 5 bases, and 16 bases lay in between. The CDR3 is 13 amino acids. Germline CDR1 and CDR2: DFQATT and SNEGSKA (reference sequence). This chain's CDR3 is CSAPRGAFNEQYF. The CDR3 bases are TGCAGTGCTCCCCGGGGGGCGTTCAACGAGCAGTACTTC.

This clonotype showed up many times. The chain employs TRBV30 and TRBJ1-6, with TRBD1 as a possible D gene (5 bases). CDR1 is GTSNPN, CDR2 SVGIG, per germline (reference sequence). Trimming removed 4 bases at V and 10 bases at J, with 11 bases between. The CDR3 spans 12 residues. The CDR3 DNA sequence: TGTGCCTGGACCTTTAGGGGATCACCCCTCCACTTT. This gives the protein CAWTFRGSPLHF. The whole variable domain, filled in from reference TRBV30 and TRBJ1-6, reads SQTIHQWPATLVQPVGSPLSLECTVEGTSNPNLYWYRQAAGRGLQLLFYSVGIGQISSEVPQNLSASRPQDRQFILSSKKLLLSDSGFYLCAWTFRGSPLHFGNGTRLTVT.

In this sample, this clonotype turned up many times. The V call is TRBV7-2, the J call TRBJ2-5, with D tentatively TRBD2 (5 bases). The CDR3 is 12 amino acids. With 5 bases removed from V and 7 bases from J, the gap between germline ends came to 11 bases. The germline gives CDR1 SGHTA, CDR2 FQGNSA. The CDR3 DNA reads as TGTGCCAGCAGCCGGACCGGAGGGACCCAGTACTTC. This gives the protein CASSRTGGTQYF.

This clonotype was observed many times. The chain recombines TRBV6-2 or TRBV6-3 with TRBJ2-2; D could derive from TRBD1 or TRBD2 (5 bases each). The V end was cut by 9 bases, the J end by 11 bases, with 22 bases between. Germline CDR1 and CDR2: MNHEY and SVGEGT. CDR3 length: 14 amino acids. The CDR3 bases are TGTGCCAGATGCGCCGGGACCCTGCAGGTCGAGCTGTTTTTT. It yields the protein CARCAGTLQVELFF.

This clonotype was recorded a few times. The chain uses TRBV19 and TRBJ2-1, with 9 positions matching TRBD2. The V gene's germline CDR1 is LNHDA and CDR2 SQIVND (reference sequence). V shed 6 bases and J 1 base; nucleotides not matched to a gene: 4. The CDR3 consists of 15 residues. The CDR3 here is CASRALAGSYNEQFF. CDR3 bases: TGTGCCAGTAGAGCCCTAGCGGGGTCCTACAATGAGCAGTTCTTC.

In its sample, this clonotype was seen many times. This rearrangement joins TRBV6-2 or TRBV6-3 to TRBJ2-7; D not certain. The V end lost 0 bases, the J end lost 7 bases, and 16 bases lay between the germline ends. CDR3 length equals 15 residues. Per germline, CDR1 MNHEY and CDR2 SVGEGT. CDR3 in DNA: TGTGCCAGCAGTTACTCGTGGACGGCTGCGTCGGAGCAGTACTTC. Translation: CASSYSWTAASEQYF.

This clonotype has at least ten counts. This chain uses TRBV7-2 with TRBJ2-5; 12 bases align to TRBD2. Looked up from germline, CDR1 is SGHTA and CDR2 is FQGNSA. The CDR3 extends over 16 amino acids. Trimming cost V 5 bases and J 5 bases; bases outside gene matches: 9. The CDR3 protein is CASSARTSGVSETQYF. Written as DNA, the CDR3 is TGTGCCAGCAGCGCCCGGACTAGCGGGGTGTCGGAGACCCAGTACTTC.

This clonotype came up many times. The chain couples TRBV20-1 to TRBJ2-2; 10 bases line up with TRBD1. The CDR3 consists of 16 residues. CDR1 DFQATT and CDR2 SNEGSKA come from the germline V gene (reference sequence). V was clipped by 0 bases and J by 3 bases; unmatched bases: 4. CDR3 sequence reads: CSARDDRGLHTGELFF. DNA for the CDR3: TGCAGTGCTAGAGACGACAGGGGGCTACACACCGGGGAGCTGTTTTTT.

The table lists this clonotype with many counts. V gene TRBV20-1 combines with J gene TRBJ1-1, with D possibly being TRBD1 (5 bases). The CDR3 has 14 amino acids. The germline V gene has CDR1 DFQATT and CDR2 SNEGSKA (reference sequence). V gave up 0 bases and J gave up 1 base, with 9 bases separating them. CDR3 loop: CSARDSQGNTEAFF. In DNA form, the CDR3 reads TGCAGTGCTAGAGATTCCCAGGGGAACACTGAAGCTTTCTTT.

This clonotype showed up many times. The chain joins TRBV28 to TRBJ2-4, with D unresolved. The CDR3 has 15 amino acids. V was trimmed by 5 bases and J by 1 base, leaving 12 bases between them. CDR1 is MDHEN and CDR2 is SYDVKM in the germline V gene. CDR3 DNA sequence: TGTGCCAGCAGTCCAACGTCCGCGGCCAAAAACATTCAGTACTTC. Residues: CASSPTSAAKNIQYF. Filled out from reference TRBV28 and TRBJ2-4, the complete variable domain reads DVKVTQSSRYLVKRTGEKVFLECVQDMDHENMFWYRQDPGLGLRLIYFSYDVKMKEKGDIPEGYSVSREKKERFSLILESASTNQTSMYLCASSPTSAAKNIQYFGAGTRLSVL.

The V and J genes are TRBV2 and TRBJ1-5; 10 bases are shared with TRBD1. The CDR3 runs to 15 residues. CDR1 is SNHLY and CDR2 is FYNNEI in the germline V gene. The V gene end was trimmed by 5 bases and the J gene end by 1 base; junction bases not matched to a gene: 2. Here the CDR3 DNA reads TGTGCCAGCAGTAGGGACAGGGGAAGCAATCAGCCCCAGCATTTT. Translated, it gives CASSRDRGSNQPQHF. The full variable domain, completed using reference TRBV2 and TRBJ1-5, is EPEVTQTPSHQVTQMGQEVILRCVPISNHLYFYWYRQILGQKVEFLVSFYNNEISEKSEIFDDQFSVERPDGSNFTLKIRSTKLEDSAMYFCASSRDRGSNQPQHFGDGTRLSIL.

This clonotype has only a few counts. V usage is TRBV20-1 and J usage is TRBJ2-7; TRBD1 might be the D (5 bases). Trimming took 0 bases from V and 7 from J, leaving 16 bases between them. This CDR3 is 14 amino acids long. The V gene's germline CDR1 is DFQATT and CDR2 SNEGSKA (reference sequence). The CDR3 region is CSARDSARVGEQYF. The DNA for the CDR3 is TGCAGTGCTAGAGACAGCGCCAGGGTTGGTGAGCAGTACTTC.

This clonotype was seen ten or more times. The V and J genes are TRBV20-1 and TRBJ2-1; 12 bases are shared with TRBD2. Germline V CDR1 and CDR2: DFQATT, SNEGSKA (reference sequence). The CDR3 totals 14 residues. Germline trimming cut 1 base from V and 10 bases from J; bases unmatched to any gene: 5. Here the CDR3 reads CSARGLAGEGEQFF. DNA for the CDR3: TGCAGTGCTAGAGGACTAGCGGGAGAAGGGGAGCAGTTCTTC.

Ten or more counts support this clonotype. For the CDR3, the DNA is TGTGCCAGCAGTCCCAGGACAGGGGGCGCGGTTTTTCAGCCCCAGCATTTT. This translates into CASSPRTGGAVFQPQHF. This chain links TRBV27 with TRBJ1-5, with 11 bases aligning to TRBD1. CDR3 length: 17 amino acids. The V gene end was trimmed by 5 bases and the J gene end by 6 bases; junction bases not matched to a gene: 12. The germline CDR1 and CDR2 sequences are MNHEY and SMNVEV (reference sequence).

This clonotype has ten or more counts. A single base separates this from a much larger clone, so it may be a read error. This chain joins TRBV20-1 and TRBJ2-5, with 8 bases fitting TRBD2. The germline CDR1 and CDR2 sequences are DFQATT and SNEGSKA (reference sequence). The CDR3 runs 15 residues. The DNA for the CDR3 is TGCAGTACTAGAGATAGAAGCGGGAGCGGGGAGACCCAGTACTTC. It yields the protein CSTRDRSGSGETQYF.

This clonotype occurred many times. The chain uses TRBV30 and TRBJ2-7; TRBD2 aligns across 9 bases. CDR1 GTSNPN and CDR2 SVGIG come from the germline V gene (reference sequence). Trimming at V came to 0 bases and at J to 0 bases, leaving 12 bases not matched to a gene. This CDR3 comprises 18 residues. CDR3 in DNA: TGTGCCTGGAGTGTATATCCTAGCGGGACTGGCATCTCCTACGAGCAGTACTTC. Protein sequence: CAWSVYPSGTGISYEQYF.

The sample holds many counts of this clonotype. The chain recombines TRBV20-1 with TRBJ2-2, with D possibly TRBD2 on 5 matching bases. Trimming left V 6 bases short and J 4 bases short, with 15 bases between. Germline V gene sequence: CDR1 DFQATT, CDR2 SNEGSKA (reference sequence). This CDR3 has 14 amino acids. The CDR3 loop is CSASLRGSTGELFF. The CDR3 DNA is TGCAGTGCCTCACTCCGCGGGTCCACCGGGGAGCTGTTTTTT.